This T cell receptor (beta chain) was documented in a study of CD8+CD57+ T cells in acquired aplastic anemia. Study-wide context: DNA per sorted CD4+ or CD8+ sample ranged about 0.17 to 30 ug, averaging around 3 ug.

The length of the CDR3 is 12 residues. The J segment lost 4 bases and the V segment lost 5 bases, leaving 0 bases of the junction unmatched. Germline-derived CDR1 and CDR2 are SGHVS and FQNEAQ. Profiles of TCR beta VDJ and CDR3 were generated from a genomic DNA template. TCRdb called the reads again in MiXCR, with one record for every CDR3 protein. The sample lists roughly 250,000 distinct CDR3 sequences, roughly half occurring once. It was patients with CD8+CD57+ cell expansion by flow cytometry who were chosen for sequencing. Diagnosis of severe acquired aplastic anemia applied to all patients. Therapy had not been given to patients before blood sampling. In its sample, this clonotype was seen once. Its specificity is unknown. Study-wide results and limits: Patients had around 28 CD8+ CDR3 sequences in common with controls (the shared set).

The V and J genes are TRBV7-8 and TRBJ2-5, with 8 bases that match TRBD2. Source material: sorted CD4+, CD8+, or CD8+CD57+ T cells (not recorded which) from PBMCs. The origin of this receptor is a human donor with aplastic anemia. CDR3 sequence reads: CASSTSGETQYF. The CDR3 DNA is TGTGCCAGCAGCACTAGCGGAGAGACCCAGTACTTC.